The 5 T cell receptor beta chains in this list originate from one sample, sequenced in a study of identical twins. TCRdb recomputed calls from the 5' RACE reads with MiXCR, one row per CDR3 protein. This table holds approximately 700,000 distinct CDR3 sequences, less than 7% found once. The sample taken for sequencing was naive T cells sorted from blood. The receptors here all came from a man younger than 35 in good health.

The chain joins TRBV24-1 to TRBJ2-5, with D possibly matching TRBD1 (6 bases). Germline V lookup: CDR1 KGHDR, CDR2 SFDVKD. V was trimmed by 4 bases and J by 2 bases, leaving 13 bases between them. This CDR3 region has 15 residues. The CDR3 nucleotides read TGTGCCACCAGTGACCCTACAGGGTTTCAAGAGACCCAGTACTTC. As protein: CATSDPTGFQETQYF.

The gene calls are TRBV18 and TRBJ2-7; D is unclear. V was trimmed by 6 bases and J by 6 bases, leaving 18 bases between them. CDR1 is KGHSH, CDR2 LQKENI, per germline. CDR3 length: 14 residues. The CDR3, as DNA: TGTGCCAGCTCCCAGATTGGCGGTCTAGGCGAGCAGTACGTC. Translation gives CASSQIGGLGEQYV.

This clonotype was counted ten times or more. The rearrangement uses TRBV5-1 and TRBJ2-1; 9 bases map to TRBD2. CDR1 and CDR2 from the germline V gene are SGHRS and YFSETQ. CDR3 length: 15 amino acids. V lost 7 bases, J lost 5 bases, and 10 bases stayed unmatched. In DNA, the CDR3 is TGCGCCAGCTCAAACATAGCGGGAGCAAACAATGAGCAGTTCTTC. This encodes CASSNIAGANNEQFF.

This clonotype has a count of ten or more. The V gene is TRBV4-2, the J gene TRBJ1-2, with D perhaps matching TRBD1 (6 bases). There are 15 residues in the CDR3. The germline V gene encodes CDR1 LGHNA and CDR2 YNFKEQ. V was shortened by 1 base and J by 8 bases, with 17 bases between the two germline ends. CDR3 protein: CASSQVGTTLTGYTF. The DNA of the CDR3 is TGTGCCAGCAGCCAAGTGGGGACAACCCTGACGGGCTACACCTTC.

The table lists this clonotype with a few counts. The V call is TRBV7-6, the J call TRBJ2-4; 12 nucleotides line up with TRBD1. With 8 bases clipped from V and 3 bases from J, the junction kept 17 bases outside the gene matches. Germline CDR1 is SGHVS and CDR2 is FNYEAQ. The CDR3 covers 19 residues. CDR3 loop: CASSWDTGTGGWGKNIQYF. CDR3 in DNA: TGTGCCAGCTCCTGGGACACCGGGACAGGGGGCTGGGGCAAAAACATTCAGTACTTC.